These T cell receptor beta chains were read from a single sample in a study of blood T cells in healthy people across ages. TCRdb reanalysed the 5' RACE reads using MiXCR and keeps one entry per CDR3 protein. The profile shows 1.5 million to 2 million distinct CDR3 sequences, roughly 32% of them singletons. Material for sequencing was blood. These receptors were collected from a woman in her twenties or thirties in good health. Each CDR3 is given with its conserved first and last residue. Each record gives: CDR3 DNA, CDR3 protein, V gene, D gene, clone size, J gene. D genes are given only for firm matches. Clone size, where shown, is once, few, many, or a class for clones that have expanded.

cdr3_nt: TGTGCCAGCAGCACCTTGGGAAGGGATAGCCAAGAGACCCAGTACTTC; cdr3_aa: CASSTLGRDSQETQYF; v_call: TRBV5-4; d_call: .; clone_size: .; j_call: TRBJ2-5
cdr3_nt: TGCAGTGCTGCCCCCCGACTAGCGGGCAATGAGCAGTTCTTC; cdr3_aa: CSAAPRLAGNEQFF; v_call: TRBV20-1; d_call: TRBD2; clone_size: once; j_call: TRBJ2-1
cdr3_nt: TGTGCCAGCAGCCAAGGAATCGGGACTAGCAGTTACAATGAGCAGTTCTTC; cdr3_aa: CASSQGIGTSSYNEQFF; v_call: TRBV3-1; d_call: TRBD2; clone_size: .; j_call: TRBJ2-1
cdr3_nt: TGCGCCAGCAGCCAAGATGCGTGGAGGGTAAACACTGAAGCTTTCTTT; cdr3_aa: CASSQDAWRVNTEAFF; v_call: TRBV4-1; d_call: .; clone_size: .; j_call: TRBJ1-1
cdr3_nt: TGTGCCAGCAGCTTCCCCCTGGACCTAAGTATTATCTATGGCTACACCTTC; cdr3_aa: CASSFPLDLSIIYGYTF; v_call: TRBV7-2; d_call: .; clone_size: few; j_call: TRBJ1-2
cdr3_nt: TGCGCCAGCAGCGATGACATTCAGGGCAAGAGGCAAAAACTGTTTTTT; cdr3_aa: CASSDDIQGKRQKLFF; v_call: TRBV5-1; d_call: .; clone_size: .; j_call: TRBJ1-4
cdr3_nt: TGCGCCAGCAGCTTGTCCGGGACAGGGAAGACTGAAGCTTTCTTT; cdr3_aa: CASSLSGTGKTEAFF; v_call: TRBV5-1; d_call: TRBD1; clone_size: .; j_call: TRBJ1-1
cdr3_nt: TGTGCCAGCGGGGGACCCCGGCGGACCCAGTACTTC; cdr3_aa: CASGGPRRTQYF; v_call: TRBV28; d_call: .; clone_size: .; j_call: TRBJ2-5
cdr3_nt: TGTGCCAGCAGTTACGCCACCCTGAAGCGGGGAGAGACTGAAGCTTTCTTT; cdr3_aa: CASSYATLKRGETEAFF; v_call: TRBV6-6; d_call: .; clone_size: few; j_call: TRBJ1-1
cdr3_nt: TGTGCCACCGGGAGGGATTCGAGGGCTGAAGCTTTCTTT; cdr3_aa: CATGRDSRAEAFF; v_call: TRBV12-3/TRBV12-4; d_call: .; clone_size: few; j_call: TRBJ1-1
cdr3_nt: TGCGCCAGCGGACTAGCGAATATCGACAATGAGCAGTTCTTC; cdr3_aa: CASGLANIDNEQFF; v_call: TRBV5-1; d_call: TRBD2; clone_size: few; j_call: TRBJ2-1
cdr3_nt: TGTGCCTGGACCCCTATGGCCAGAGCCGGCGAGCAGTACTTC; cdr3_aa: CAWTPMARAGEQYF; v_call: TRBV30; d_call: .; clone_size: few; j_call: TRBJ2-7
cdr3_nt: TGTGCCACCAGTGAGCCTGGGACCAATGAGCAGTTCTTC; cdr3_aa: CATSEPGTNEQFF; v_call: TRBV24-1; d_call: .; clone_size: .; j_call: TRBJ2-1
cdr3_nt: TGCGCCAGCAGCCATCAAAAGGGACAGGAGTATGGCTACACCTTC; cdr3_aa: CASSHQKGQEYGYTF; v_call: TRBV4-1; d_call: TRBD1; clone_size: many; j_call: TRBJ1-2
cdr3_nt: TGTGCCAGCAGCGTAGGACCAGGGGGGAGTGAAAAACTGTTTTTT; cdr3_aa: CASSVGPGGSEKLFF; v_call: TRBV9; d_call: TRBD1; clone_size: .; j_call: TRBJ1-4
cdr3_nt: TGCAGTGCCCCAAGGGTCGCGAACACCGGGGAGCTGTTTTTT; cdr3_aa: CSAPRVANTGELFF; v_call: TRBV20-1; d_call: .; clone_size: once; j_call: TRBJ2-2
cdr3_nt: TGCGCCAGCAGCCTTGATACGACAGACATCTACGAGCAGTACTTC; cdr3_aa: CASSLDTTDIYEQYF; v_call: TRBV5-1; d_call: .; clone_size: .; j_call: TRBJ2-7
cdr3_nt: TGTGCCAGCAGTTCGTTCCAGGGGTTCGATGAGCAGTGCTTC; cdr3_aa: CASSSFQGFDEQCF; v_call: TRBV6-2/TRBV6-3; d_call: .; clone_size: .; j_call: TRBJ2-1
cdr3_nt: TGTGCCAGCAGCTTCCGCGAGGGGCGAACCTACGAGCAGTACTTC; cdr3_aa: CASSFREGRTYEQYF; v_call: TRBV11-1; d_call: .; clone_size: .; j_call: TRBJ2-7
cdr3_nt: TGTGCCTGGAGTGAAGCCAGGGCGGACCCCTCCTACAATGAGCAGTTCTTC; cdr3_aa: CAWSEARADPSYNEQFF; v_call: TRBV30; d_call: .; clone_size: .; j_call: TRBJ2-1
cdr3_nt: TGTGCCACCGCCGGGACAACTAATGAAAAACTGTTTTTT; cdr3_aa: CATAGTTNEKLFF; v_call: TRBV6-2/TRBV6-3; d_call: .; clone_size: .; j_call: TRBJ1-4
cdr3_nt: TGTGCCAGCAGTCCCCTGGGGCGGGCCACAGATACGCAGTATTTT; cdr3_aa: CASSPLGRATDTQYF; v_call: TRBV27; d_call: .; clone_size: few; j_call: TRBJ2-3
cdr3_nt: TGTGCCAGCATTATTGCAGGGAGCGCAGATACGCAGTATTTT; cdr3_aa: CASIIAGSADTQYF; v_call: TRBV12-3/TRBV12-4; d_call: .; clone_size: .; j_call: TRBJ2-3
cdr3_nt: TGTGCCAGCAGCGTTAGCGGGAGTGGTGATGAGCAGTTCTTC; cdr3_aa: CASSVSGSGDEQFF; v_call: TRBV9; d_call: TRBD2; clone_size: few; j_call: TRBJ2-1
cdr3_nt: TGTGCCAGCAGTCCAGGGGGCCGTGTCACAGATACGCAGTATTTT; cdr3_aa: CASSPGGRVTDTQYF; v_call: TRBV7-9; d_call: TRBD1; clone_size: many; j_call: TRBJ2-3
cdr3_nt: TGCAGTGCTAGGGCGGGGGGACACAATGAGCAGTTCTTC; cdr3_aa: CSARAGGHNEQFF; v_call: TRBV20-1; d_call: TRBD2; clone_size: many; j_call: TRBJ2-1
cdr3_nt: TGTGCCACGGGGGGAGTCCCCAGCAGCTATGGCTACACCTTC; cdr3_aa: CATGGVPSSYGYTF; v_call: TRBV6-5; d_call: .; clone_size: .; j_call: TRBJ1-2
cdr3_nt: TGTGCCAGCTCACCGGTACCTAGCGGGAGTGGATCCTACGAGCAGTACTTC; cdr3_aa: CASSPVPSGSGSYEQYF; v_call: TRBV18; d_call: TRBD2; clone_size: .; j_call: TRBJ2-7
cdr3_nt: TGTGCCAGCAGTTTAGGACGGGACAGGGGGCGCCACGAGCAGTACTTC; cdr3_aa: CASSLGRDRGRHEQYF; v_call: TRBV12-3/TRBV12-4; d_call: TRBD1; clone_size: .; j_call: TRBJ2-7
cdr3_nt: TGTGCCAGCAGCTTAGCCCAATCCGGGACCTACTCCTACGAGCAGTACTTC; cdr3_aa: CASSLAQSGTYSYEQYF; v_call: TRBV7-8; d_call: .; clone_size: .; j_call: TRBJ2-7
cdr3_nt: TGTGCCACCAGCGGAGACAGAGGGGTGAACTACAATGAGCAGTTCTTC; cdr3_aa: CATSGDRGVNYNEQFF; v_call: TRBV15; d_call: .; clone_size: .; j_call: TRBJ2-1
cdr3_nt: TGTGCCAGCAGCTTAGTCCCCAGTTCCGAGACCCAGTACTTC; cdr3_aa: CASSLVPSSETQYF; v_call: TRBV11-2; d_call: .; clone_size: few; j_call: TRBJ2-5